What follows describes a single T cell receptor beta chain. The antigen remains unidentified. This sample is part of a study of metastatic and nonmetastatic thyroid tumors. Across the whole study: The study looked at repertoires side by side in blood and in tumor or nodule tissue from malignant and benign thyroid patients. Study results and limitations: The reported finding was significantly higher TCR beta diversity in malignant thyroid tumors relative to benign nodules, in blood and tumor.

Prior to thyroid surgery, none of the patients had received any treatment. How the authors handled the data: What underpinned the distant-metastasis classifier for papillary thyroid cancer was the set of CDR3 differences across clinicopathological groups. TCRdb re-called the PCR reads via MiXCR. The V and J calls follow TCRdb's processing rather than the paper's. The top ten clones hold more than 25% of a sample with under 30,000 clones, 20% of them seen once. There are 15 residues in the CDR3. Germline values: CDR1 MDHEN, CDR2 SYDVKM. Trimming cost V 3 bases and J 2 bases, with 11 bases left between them.

V usage is TRBV28 and J usage is TRBJ2-1; no definite D call. Sequencing was carried out using blood. This TCR came from a male donor with papillary thyroid cancer or a benign thyroid nodule (not recorded which). Some clones in this sample may be carry-over from other donors' samples. CDR3 region: CASSFLGSAYNEQFF. Here the CDR3 DNA reads TGTGCCAGCAGTTTTCTGGGAAGCGCCTACAATGAGCAGTTCTTC.